What follows are 23 T cell receptor beta chains derived from one specimen sequenced in a study of T cells generated in artificial thymic organoids. Semi-nested PCR with reverse primers in the TRAC or TRBC constant regions amplified each chain separately. TCRdb itself ran the 5' RACE reads through MiXCR, one entry per CDR3 protein. This table holds about 5,600 distinct CDR3 sequences, about 31% found once. The sample taken for sequencing was naive CD8+ T cells from blood. The subset: CD3+TCRalphabeta+CD8SP T cells; for blood, CD45RO-CCR7+ naive CD8+ T cells. These receptors were collected from a human donor who gave cord blood stem cells for thymic organoid culture, a cardiac surgery patient who gave postnatal thymus, or a blood donor (not recorded which).

This clonotype was seen more than once but under ten times. The V and J genes are TRBV2 and TRBJ2-2; 10 bases line up with TRBD1. Per germline, CDR1 SNHLY and CDR2 FYNNEI. This CDR3 region has 14 residues. V lost 6 bases and J lost 7; bases outside the gene matches: 5. The CDR3 region is CASRTGGGIGELFF. In DNA form, the CDR3 reads TGTGCCAGCAGGACAGGGGGCGGTATCGGGGAGCTGTTTTTT.

With regard to this clonotype: A much larger clone sits a single nucleotide away, making a read error possible. V is TRBV10-2 and J is TRBJ2-7; D not certain. The CDR3 consists of 13 residues. Germline CDR1 reads WSHSY; CDR2 reads SAAADI. CDR3 nucleotides: TGCGCCAGCAGTGAGTATCCCCACACCGAGCAGTGCTTC. Translation: CASSEYPHTEQCF.

The CDR3 loop is CASSQDLPGGENNQPQHF. Here the CDR3 DNA reads TGTGCCAGCAGCCAAGACCTCCCGGGAGGGGAAAACAATCAGCCCCAGCATTTT. V usage is TRBV7-9 and J usage is TRBJ1-5, with D perhaps matching TRBD1 (5 bases). The CDR3 totals 18 residues. V gave up 5 bases and J gave up 3 bases, with 23 bases separating them. The germline gives CDR1 SEHNR, CDR2 FQNEAQ (reference sequence).

This clonotype was detected only a few times. The gene calls are TRBV29-1 and TRBJ2-3; possible D gene TRBD1, 6 bases. V dropped 0 bases and J dropped 4 bases, with 11 bases sitting between them. CDR1 and CDR2 (germline): SQVTM, ANQGSEA. The CDR3 totals 14 residues. CDR3 nucleotide sequence: TGCAGCGTTGAAGATTTGGGACAATCAGATACGCAGTATTTT. This sequence encodes CSVEDLGQSDTQYF.

By share of the sample, this clonotype is medium-sized (0.01 to 0.1%). The rearrangement joins TRBV9 to TRBJ2-3, with 8 nucleotides matching TRBD1. This CDR3 region has 18 residues. Germline V gene lookup returns CDR1 SGDLS and CDR2 YYNGEE. J gave up 1 base and V 3 bases, and 13 bases lay outside the gene matches. CDR3 residues: CASSAQGGMALGTDTQYF. In DNA, the CDR3 is TGTGCCAGCAGCGCACAGGGGGGAATGGCGCTGGGCACAGATACGCAGTATTTT.

This chain uses TRBV5-5 with TRBJ2-3, with 9 bases that match TRBD2. This CDR3 has 16 residues. Looked up from germline, CDR1 is SGHKS and CDR2 is YYEKEE (reference sequence). The V and J ends lost 0 bases and 5 bases, in that order; junction bases with no gene match: 7. The CDR3: CASSLAATSGIDTQYF. For the CDR3, the DNA is TGTGCCAGCAGCTTGGCCGCGACTAGCGGTATAGATACGCAGTATTTT.

The chain employs TRBV7-2 and TRBJ2-3; 7 nucleotides align to TRBD2. The CDR3 runs to 18 residues. Trimming at V came to 2 bases and at J to 0 bases, leaving 11 bases not matched to a gene. CDR1 and CDR2 from the germline V gene are SGHTA and FQGNSA. The CDR3 DNA follows: TGTGCCAGCAGCTTACGGAGCGGGACCCTACTTAGCACAGATACGCAGTATTTT. Amino acid sequence: CASSLRSGTLLSTDTQYF.

By proportion, this clonotype is medium-sized. The V call is TRBV29-1, the J call TRBJ2-7; TRBD2 agrees at 7 bases. The V gene end was trimmed by 4 bases and the J gene end by 3 bases; junction bases not matched to a gene: 6. CDR1 is SQVTM, CDR2 ANQGSEA, per germline. The CDR3 has 13 amino acids. The CDR3 sequence: CSVAASGNYEQYF. CDR3 DNA: TGCAGCGTTGCGGCTAGCGGAAACTACGAGCAGTACTTC.

Points on this clonotype: A much larger clone is a single base away; this may be a read error. The chain uses TRBV27 and TRBJ2-1; TRBD2 matches 11 bases. The CDR3 is 16 amino acids. The V gene's germline CDR1 is MNHEY and CDR2 SMNVEV (reference sequence). The CDR3 region is CTSSSQGLAENNEQFF. Written as DNA, the CDR3 is TGTACCAGCAGTTCGCAGGGACTAGCGGAGAACAATGAGCAGTTCTTC.

This clonotype was picked up a small number of times. V usage is TRBV15 and J usage is TRBJ2-1, with D unclear. Deletions cut 0 bases from V and 4 bases from J, with 10 bases between. Germline V gene lookup returns CDR1 LNHNV and CDR2 YYDKDF (reference sequence). The CDR3 consists of 15 residues. CDR3 residues: CATSRETESYNEQFF. The CDR3 DNA reads TGTGCCACCAGCAGAGAGACGGAGAGTTACAATGAGCAGTTCTTC.

This clonotype counts as medium-sized (0.01 to 0.1%). This sequence joins TRBV7-2 and TRBJ2-3; 11 nucleotides align to TRBD2. The V gene's germline CDR1 is SGHTA and CDR2 FQGNSA. The CDR3 covers 17 residues. Unmatched junction bases numbered 3, after V lost 1 base and J lost 0 bases. The CDR3 reads CASSLERLAGSTDTQYF. The CDR3 coding sequence is TGTGCCAGCAGCTTAGAGCGACTAGCGGGGAGCACAGATACGCAGTATTTT.

This chain joins TRBV6-5 and TRBJ2-1; D is unclear. The length of the CDR3 is 13 residues. The germline V gene encodes CDR1 MNHEY and CDR2 SVGAGI. V was clipped by 2 bases and J by 7 bases, with 9 bases between them. This chain's CDR3 is CASSYNPGNEQFF. The CDR3 DNA is TGTGCCAGCAGTTACAACCCTGGGAATGAGCAGTTCTTC.

This clonotype turned up a few times. V gene TRBV11-2 combines with J gene TRBJ1-3; TRBD1 is a possible D gene (5 bases). This CDR3 has 14 amino acids. CDR1 and CDR2 from the germline V gene are SGHAT and FQNNGV. V was trimmed by 6 bases and J by 8 bases, leaving 17 bases between them. For the CDR3, the DNA is TGTGCCAGCAGAACCAGACAGCCTGTGGACACCATATATTTT. It is translated as CASRTRQPVDTIYF.

As to this clonotype: This may be a read error, as it is one base from a much larger clone. The V gene is TRBV7-2, the J gene TRBJ2-5; D is ambiguous. This CDR3 has 15 residues. From germline, CDR1 is SGHTA and CDR2 FQGNSA. The CDR3 sequence: CASSSPSDFQETRYF. The CDR3 coding sequence is TGTGCCAGCAGCTCCCCATCAGACTTTCAAGAGACCCGGTACTTC.

A few counts support this clonotype. The V and J genes are TRBV5-1 and TRBJ1-1, with a possible D match to TRBD1 (6 bases). The CDR3 is 12 residues long. The germline gives CDR1 SGHRS, CDR2 YFSETQ. V lost 4 bases, J lost 6 bases, and 10 bases lay in between. The CDR3 reads CASSQDSSEAFF. The CDR3 DNA reads TGCGCCAGCAGCCAGGACAGCTCTGAAGCTTTCTTT.

This chain connects TRBV6-6 to TRBJ2-3, with 10 bases that match TRBD2. The trim removed 8 bases at V and 2 bases at J, leaving 4 bases unmatched. The CDR3 loop spans 14 amino acids. Germline assignment: CDR1 MNHNY and CDR2 SVGAGI (reference sequence). Here the CDR3 reads CASELAGYTDTQYF. The CDR3 DNA reads TGTGCCAGCGAACTAGCGGGGTACACAGATACGCAGTATTTT.

The chain couples TRBV28 to TRBJ2-7, with 7 bases fitting TRBD2. After removal of 5 bases from V and 3 bases from J, the junction contained 7 bases not matched to a gene. The CDR3 is 14 amino acids. Per the germline V gene, CDR1 is MDHEN and CDR2 is SYDVKM. The CDR3 DNA follows: TGTGCCAGCAGTACGCTAGCGGCCGGCTACGAGCAGTACTTC. Encoded protein: CASSTLAAGYEQYF.

This clonotype is categorized as medium-sized. The chain uses TRBV5-1 and TRBJ2-2; D unclear. The CDR3 is 14 residues long. The germline V gene encodes CDR1 SGHRS and CDR2 YFSETQ. Trimming stripped 4 bases from V and 3 bases from J, with 10 bases between. CDR3 nucleotide sequence: TGCGCCAGCAGCGTCGGACCCTACACCGGGGAGCTGTTTTTT. Its protein is CASSVGPYTGELFF.

This clonotype was counted a few times. V and J are TRBV12-3 or TRBV12-4 and TRBJ2-7; TRBD2 matches at 9 bases. The V gene end was trimmed by 3 bases and the J gene end by 3 bases; junction bases not matched to a gene: 0. This CDR3 has 13 residues. The CDR3: CASSLTSGYEQYF. The CDR3, as DNA: TGTGCCAGCAGTTTGACTAGCGGCTACGAGCAGTACTTC.

In its sample, this clonotype ranks as medium-sized (0.01 to 0.1%). This sequence joins TRBV29-1 and TRBJ2-7; the match to TRBD2 covers 7 bases. Germline V gene data show CDR1 as SQVTM and CDR2 as ANQGSEA. V lost 6 bases, J lost 4 bases, and 12 bases stayed unmatched. This CDR3 is 14 amino acids long. The CDR3 loop reads CSVALAEALYEQYF. The CDR3 DNA reads as TGCAGCGTGGCGCTAGCGGAAGCCCTATACGAGCAGTACTTC.

The rearrangement joins TRBV5-4 to TRBJ2-5; the D gene is possibly TRBD2 (5 bases). Trimming pared 3 bases from V and 4 bases from J, leaving 13 bases between. CDR1 and CDR2 from the germline V gene are SGHNT and YYREEE (reference sequence). The CDR3 consists of 14 residues. CDR3 protein: CASSSLGSGETQYF. The CDR3 DNA is TGTGCCAGCAGCTCTCTGGGCAGCGGAGAGACCCAGTACTTC.

This clonotype is deemed medium-sized (0.01 to 0.1%). The chain employs TRBV9 and TRBJ2-2, with 10 bases identical to TRBD1. Trimming at V came to 3 bases and at J to 4 bases, leaving 6 bases not matched to a gene. Germline V gives CDR1 SGDLS, CDR2 YYNGEE. The CDR3 contains 16 residues. CDR3 protein: CASSGGWTGGTGELFF. The CDR3 DNA is TGTGCCAGCAGCGGAGGCTGGACAGGGGGCACCGGGGAGCTGTTTTTT.

CDR3 protein: CATSEPFSGRTHEQFF. The CDR3 nucleotides are TGTGCCACCAGTGAACCCTTTAGCGGGAGAACCCATGAGCAGTTCTTC. This sequence joins TRBV24-1 and TRBJ2-1; 9 bases match TRBD2. J lost 8 bases, V lost 4 bases, and 11 bases had no gene match. Germline CDR1 reads KGHDR; CDR2 reads SFDVKD. This CDR3 is built from 16 residues.